This T cell receptor (beta chain) was retrieved from a study of CD8+ T cells in alopecia areata. Study in general: Tofacitinib was given for 6 to 18 months, then stopped for 6 months.

CDR3 length: 11 residues. V gave up 5 bases and J gave up 0 bases, with 1 base separating them. Germline V lookup: CDR1 SGHAT, CDR2 FQNNGV. Extracted from the samples, RNA was reverse transcribed into cDNA to serve as the sequencing template. TCRdb's table, derived via immunoSEQ multiplex PCR, lists solely in-frame clones and lacks some. The sample carries about 98,000 clones, about 45% recorded once. The sequence was collected from a human donor with alopecia areata. The gene calls are TRBV11-2 and TRBJ2-5, with unresolved D. Sequenced: CD4+ T cells sorted from blood. The CDR3 sequence: CASSDQETQYF. CDR3 DNA: TGTGCCAGCAGCGACCAAGAGACCCAGTACTTC. The full variable domain, with the rest looked up from reference TRBV11-2 and TRBJ2-5, is EAGVAQSPRYKIIEKRQSVAFWCNPISGHATLYWYQQILGQGPKLLIQFQNNGVVDDSQLPKDRFSAERLKGVDSTLKIQPAKLEDSAVYLCASSDQETQYFGPGTRLLVL.